Listed below are T cell receptor beta chains from one sample, sequenced in a study of cytomegalovirus exposure and HLA in healthy donors. Here immunoSEQ multiplex PCR was the method, and the copy in TCRdb shows in-frame clones only, minus some. This sample has 100,000 or so clones, with roughly 74% found just once. The sample comprised PBMCs. Every receptor here comes from a woman in her forties in good health and CMV-seronegative. Both conserved end residues are part of each CDR3. The D gene is left open where the match is weak. Clone size is given for some rows only: seen once, a few or many times, or a class if the clone is expanded.

v_call	cdr3_length	clone_size	j_call	d_call	cdr3_aa	cdr3_nt
TRBV11-2	19	few	TRBJ2-3	TRBD2	CASSGRPGLAEGGTDTQYF	TGTGCCAGCAGCGGGCGCCCGGGACTAGCGGAAGGGGGCACAGATACGCAGTATTTT
TRBV6-5	14	NA	TRBJ1-4	NA	CASSWGGSGEKLFF	TGTGCCAGCAGTTGGGGGGGCTCGGGTGAAAAACTGTTTTTT
TRBV12-5	18	few	TRBJ2-2	TRBD2	CASGLLTSGGVDTGELFF	TGTGCTAGTGGTTTACTGACTAGCGGGGGGGTTGACACCGGGGAGCTGTTTTTT
TRBV7-8	15	NA	TRBJ2-5	TRBD2	CASSFGLAAPETQYF	TGTGCCAGCAGCTTCGGACTAGCGGCCCCAGAGACCCAGTACTTC
TRBV6-1	13	NA	TRBJ1-1	NA	CASREGILTEAFF	TGTGCCAGTCGAGAGGGCATTTTAACTGAAGCTTTCTTT
TRBV5-8	13	NA	TRBJ2-3	NA	CASSTTGTDTQYF	TGTGCCAGCAGTACAACAGGCACAGATACGCAGTATTTT
TRBV5-1	13	NA	TRBJ2-7	NA	CASSLQGTYEQYF	TGCGCCAGCAGCTTACAGGGTACCTACGAGCAGTACTTC
TRBV27	15	NA	TRBJ1-6	NA	CASSFSGSYNSPLHF	TGTGCCAGCAGTTTCTCCGGCTCCTATAATTCACCCCTCCACTTT
TRBV4-3	14	NA	TRBJ1-1	TRBD1	CASSARTGNTEAFF	TGCGCCAGCAGCGCCCGGACAGGGAACACTGAAGCTTTCTTT
TRBV10-3	14	NA	TRBJ2-1	NA	CAISEGDIRGEQFF	TGTGCCATCAGTGAGGGGGACATCAGGGGTGAGCAGTTCTTC
TRBV4-2	10	once	TRBJ1-2	NA	CASGDRPYTF	TGTGCCAGCGGCGACAGGCCCTACACCTTC
TRBV19	13	NA	TRBJ1-2	NA	CASSRGANYGYTF	TGTGCCAGTAGTCGGGGGGCTAACTATGGCTACACCTTC
TRBV19	12	NA	TRBJ2-5	NA	CASSEDQETQYF	TGTGCCAGTAGTGAGGATCAAGAGACCCAGTACTTC
TRBV6-6	16	NA	TRBJ1-6	TRBD1	CASSSGGGQGHSPLHF	TGTGCCAGCAGTTCGGGGGGGGGACAGGGTCATTCACCCCTCCACTTT
TRBV5-4	13	NA	TRBJ1-2	NA	CASSTDTSYGYTF	TGTGCCAGCAGCACTGACACATCCTATGGCTACACCTTC
TRBV29-1	14	NA	TRBJ1-5	NA	CSAGAGGGNQPQHF	TGCAGCGCGGGGGCGGGGGGTGGCAATCAGCCCCAGCATTTT
TRBV10-1	14	few	TRBJ2-1	NA	CASSAANAPNEQFF	TGCGCCAGCAGTGCCGCGAACGCCCCCAATGAGCAGTTCTTC
TRBV30	14	NA	TRBJ2-1	TRBD2	CAWGLAGDYNEQFF	TGTGCCTGGGGCCTAGCGGGGGACTACAATGAGCAGTTCTTC
TRBV15	16	NA	TRBJ2-5	TRBD2	CATSRRSSGGQETQYF	TGTGCCACCAGCAGACGATCTAGCGGGGGCCAAGAGACCCAGTACTTC
TRBV28	15	few	TRBJ1-1	NA	CASSLFRTRNTEAFF	TGTGCCAGCAGTTTATTTCGGACACGGAACACTGAAGCTTTCTTT
TRBV6-5	14	few	TRBJ1-3	NA	CASTTDNSGNTIYF	TGTGCCAGCACCACCGACAACTCTGGAAACACCATATATTTT
TRBV28	17	NA	TRBJ1-2	TRBD1	CASSLNLGQGSNYGYTF	TGTGCCAGCAGTCTTAACCTAGGACAGGGAAGCAACTATGGCTACACCTTC
TRBV27	11	NA	TRBJ1-2	NA	CASRDRSGYTF	TGTGCCAGCAGGGACAGAAGTGGCTACACCTTC
TRBV27	17	NA	TRBJ2-2	NA	CASSLLEPAANTGELFF	TGTGCCAGCAGTTTATTGGAGCCAGCAGCCAACACCGGGGAGCTGTTTTTT
TRBV21-1	14	NA	TRBJ2-7	NA	CASSKVDGVYEQYF	TGTGCCAGCAGCAAAGTGGACGGGGTCTACGAGCAGTACTTC
TRBV9	15	NA	TRBJ2-1	TRBD2	CASSMSGGIGNEQFF	TGTGCCAGCAGCATGAGCGGGGGGATTGGAAATGAGCAGTTCTTC
TRBV4-3	16	few	TRBJ1-1	TRBD1	CASSPWTGVTRTEAFF	TGCGCCAGCAGCCCTTGGACAGGGGTCACGAGGACTGAAGCTTTCTTT
TRBV10-3	12	NA	TRBJ2-7	NA	CAISESGATFFF	TGTGCCATCAGTGAGTCGGGTGCGACATTTTTTTTC
TRBV7-2	18	NA	TRBJ2-3	TRBD2	CASSLRTSGRAHTDTQYF	TGTGCCAGCAGCTTACGGACTAGCGGGAGAGCTCACACAGATACGCAGTATTTT